A selection of T cell receptor beta chains follows, all from one sample in a study of T cell responses to AZD1222 COVID-19 vaccine. The assay was immunoSEQ multiplex PCR, and TCRdb's table has in-frame clones only and misses some. The sample has 95,000 to 100,000 clones; 90% are singletons. Here the sequenced sample was peripheral blood, taken on day 0 of AZD1222 vaccination. The receptors were sampled from an adult in good health. Both conserved end residues are part of each CDR3. A D gene is named only where the DNA matches it firmly. Clone size is not always given. Where it is, it says once, few, many or a class for expanded clones.

v_call	j_call	d_call	clone_size	cdr3_nt	cdr3_aa
TRBV29-1	TRBJ1-1	-	-	TGCAGCGTTGAAGGGGGGATCGGGGGTGAAGCTTTCTTT	CSVEGGIGGEAFF
TRBV6-6	TRBJ2-7	TRBD1	-	TGTGCCAGCAGCTCCTTGGACAGGGTTATCTACGAGCAGTACTTC	CASSSLDRVIYEQYF
TRBV30	TRBJ1-1	-	-	TGTGCCTGCCCCGGAAAGAACACTGAAGCTTTCTTT	CACPGKNTEAFF
TRBV15	TRBJ2-7	-	-	TGTGCCACCAGCACAGGGCCAAGCTCCTACGAGCAGTACTTC	CATSTGPSSYEQYF
TRBV13	TRBJ2-3	-	-	TGTGCCAGCAGCTTAGCACCTCCTACACCTAACACAGATACGCAGTATTTT	CASSLAPPTPNTDTQYF
TRBV3-1/TRBV3-2	TRBJ2-7	-	-	TGTGCCAGCAGCCAGCTCTCCTACGAGCAGTACTTC	CASSQLSYEQYF
TRBV2	TRBJ1-2	TRBD1	-	TGTGCCAGCAGTGGGGAAGACAGGGTTGATGGCTACACCTTC	CASSGEDRVDGYTF
TRBV7-8	TRBJ1-6	-	once	TGTGCCAGCAGCTTGTCCCTTTCTCTAACCCACCCGAATTCACCCCTCCACTTT	CASSLSLSLTHPNSPLHF
TRBV24-1	TRBJ1-1	TRBD1	-	TGTGCCACCAGTGATTCCCGGGACAGGGACCAGGTGAACACTGAAGCTTTCTTT	CATSDSRDRDQVNTEAFF
TRBV28	TRBJ1-3	-	once	TGTGCCAGCACCCGCGCCGCCACCATATATTTT	CASTRAATIYF
TRBV3-1/TRBV3-2	TRBJ1-5	-	-	TGTGCCAGCAGCCAGGAGGCCAGTGATCCTCACCCCCAGCATTTT	CASSQEASDPHPQHF
TRBV6-1	TRBJ1-2	TRBD1	-	TGTGCCAGCAGTGAAAGGGACAGGGTTTCGGGCTACACCTTC	CASSERDRVSGYTF
TRBV12-3/TRBV12-4	TRBJ2-7	-	-	TGTGCCAGCAGTTTAGGGACCGACTACGAGCAGTACTTC	CASSLGTDYEQYF
TRBV5-6	TRBJ2-2	-	-	TGTGCCAGCAGCTGGGGACGGAACACCGGGGAGCTGTTTTTT	CASSWGRNTGELFF
TRBV2	TRBJ1-5	-	once	TGTGCCAGCAGTGAAGCGCTTGGGGGTAGCAATCAGCCCCAGCATTTT	CASSEALGGSNQPQHF
TRBV6-5	TRBJ1-2	TRBD1	-	TGTGCCAGCAGGAGGAGGGGGCGCGGTGACGGCTACACCTTC	CASRRRGRGDGYTF